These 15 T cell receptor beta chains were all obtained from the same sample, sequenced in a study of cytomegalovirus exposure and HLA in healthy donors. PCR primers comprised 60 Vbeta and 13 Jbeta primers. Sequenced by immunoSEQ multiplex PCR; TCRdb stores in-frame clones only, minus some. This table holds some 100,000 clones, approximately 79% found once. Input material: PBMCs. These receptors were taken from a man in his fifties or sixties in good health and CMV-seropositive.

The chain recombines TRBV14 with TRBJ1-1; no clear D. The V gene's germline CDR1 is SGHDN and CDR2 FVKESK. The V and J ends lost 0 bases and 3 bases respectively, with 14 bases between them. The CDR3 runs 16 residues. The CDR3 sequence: CASSQDRAGMHTEAFF. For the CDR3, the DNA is TGTGCCAGCAGCCAAGATAGGGCGGGAATGCACACTGAAGCTTTCTTT.

CDR3 residues: CASSLGTVGGSNQPQHF. As DNA, the CDR3 is TGTGCCAGCAGTCTCGGGACAGTTGGAGGGAGCAATCAGCCCCAGCATTTT. This chain joins TRBV27 and TRBJ1-5; TRBD1 agrees at 7 bases. With V trimmed by 5 bases and J by 1 base, 11 bases remained unmatched. This CDR3 is built from 17 residues. CDR1 and CDR2 (germline): MNHEY, SMNVEV (reference sequence).

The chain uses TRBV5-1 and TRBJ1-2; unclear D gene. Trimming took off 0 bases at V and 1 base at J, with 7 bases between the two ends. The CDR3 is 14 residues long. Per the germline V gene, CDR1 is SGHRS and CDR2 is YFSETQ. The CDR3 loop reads CASSLGAFNYGYTF. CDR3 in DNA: TGCGCCAGCAGCTTGGGGGCCTTTAACTATGGCTACACCTTC.

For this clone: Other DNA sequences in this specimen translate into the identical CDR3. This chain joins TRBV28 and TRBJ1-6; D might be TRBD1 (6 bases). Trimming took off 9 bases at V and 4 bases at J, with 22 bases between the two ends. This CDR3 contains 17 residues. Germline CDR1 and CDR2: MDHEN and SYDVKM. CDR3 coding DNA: TGTGCCAGTAGCTCCCCCGTGGGGGCAATTTATAATTCACCCCTCCACTTT. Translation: CASSSPVGAIYNSPLHF.

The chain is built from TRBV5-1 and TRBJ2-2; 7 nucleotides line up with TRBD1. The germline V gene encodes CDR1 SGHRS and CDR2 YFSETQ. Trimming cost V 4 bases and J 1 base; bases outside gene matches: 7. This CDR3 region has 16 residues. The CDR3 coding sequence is TGCGCCAGCAGCGGCGACAGGGAATGGAACACCGGGGAGCTGTTTTTT. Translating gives CASSGDREWNTGELFF.

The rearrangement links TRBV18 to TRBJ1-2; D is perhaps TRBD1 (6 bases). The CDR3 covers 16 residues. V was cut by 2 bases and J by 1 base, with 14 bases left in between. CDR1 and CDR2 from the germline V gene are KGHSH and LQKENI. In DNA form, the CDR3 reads TGTGCCAGCTCACCAGCGGGGGCCCGACTTAACTATGGCTACACCTTC. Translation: CASSPAGARLNYGYTF.

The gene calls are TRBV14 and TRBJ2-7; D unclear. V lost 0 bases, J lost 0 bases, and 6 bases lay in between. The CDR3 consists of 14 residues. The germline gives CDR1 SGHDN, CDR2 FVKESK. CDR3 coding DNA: TGTGCCAGCAGCCAAGATCTAACCTCCTACGAGCAGTACTTC. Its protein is CASSQDLTSYEQYF.

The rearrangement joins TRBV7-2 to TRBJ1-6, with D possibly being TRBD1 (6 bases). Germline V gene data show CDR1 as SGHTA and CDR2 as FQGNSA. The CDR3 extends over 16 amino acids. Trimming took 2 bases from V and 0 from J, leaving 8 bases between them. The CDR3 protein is CASSLQGTSYNSPLHF. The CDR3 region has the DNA TGTGCCAGCAGCTTACAGGGGACCTCCTATAATTCACCCCTCCACTTT.

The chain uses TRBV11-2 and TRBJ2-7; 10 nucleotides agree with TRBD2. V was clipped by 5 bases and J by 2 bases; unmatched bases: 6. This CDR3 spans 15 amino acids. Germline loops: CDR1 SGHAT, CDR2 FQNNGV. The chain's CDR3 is CASSPGTSATYEQYF. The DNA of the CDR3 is TGTGCCAGCAGCCCGGGGACTAGCGCCACCTACGAGCAGTACTTC.

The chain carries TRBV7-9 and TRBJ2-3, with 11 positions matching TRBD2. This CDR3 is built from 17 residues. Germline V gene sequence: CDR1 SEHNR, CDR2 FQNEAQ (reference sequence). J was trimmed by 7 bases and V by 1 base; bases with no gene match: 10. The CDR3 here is CASSLVSVAGGPYTQYF. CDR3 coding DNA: TGTGCCAGCAGCTTAGTTTCGGTAGCGGGGGGGCCATATACGCAGTATTTT.

For the CDR3, the DNA is TGTGCCAGCAGCTTAGGACAGACGTACGAGCAGTACTTC. Protein: CASSLGQTYEQYF. V is TRBV11-2 and J is TRBJ2-7; D may be TRBD1 (5 bases). The germline CDR1 and CDR2 sequences are SGHAT and FQNNGV. V was shortened by 1 base and J by 4 bases, with 8 bases between the two germline ends. The CDR3 runs to 13 residues.

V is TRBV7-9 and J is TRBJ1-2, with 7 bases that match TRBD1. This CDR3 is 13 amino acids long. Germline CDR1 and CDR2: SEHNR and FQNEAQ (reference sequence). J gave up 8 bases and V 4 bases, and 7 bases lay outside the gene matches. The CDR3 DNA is TGTGCCAGCAGCTCCGGGACAGAAGAGGGCTACACCTTC. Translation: CASSSGTEEGYTF. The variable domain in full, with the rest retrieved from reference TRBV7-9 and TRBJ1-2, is DTGVSQNPRHKITKRGQNVTFRCDPISEHNRLYWYRQTLGQGPEFLTYFQNEAQLEKSRLLSDRFSAERPKGSFSTLEIQRTEQGDSAMYLCASSSGTEEGYTFGSGTRLTVV.

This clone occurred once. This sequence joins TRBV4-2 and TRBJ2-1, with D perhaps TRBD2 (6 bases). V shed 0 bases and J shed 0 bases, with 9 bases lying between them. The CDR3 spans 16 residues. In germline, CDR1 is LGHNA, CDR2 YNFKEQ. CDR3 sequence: CASSQDGGISYNEQFF. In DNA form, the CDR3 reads TGTGCCAGCAGCCAAGATGGAGGGATCTCCTACAATGAGCAGTTCTTC.

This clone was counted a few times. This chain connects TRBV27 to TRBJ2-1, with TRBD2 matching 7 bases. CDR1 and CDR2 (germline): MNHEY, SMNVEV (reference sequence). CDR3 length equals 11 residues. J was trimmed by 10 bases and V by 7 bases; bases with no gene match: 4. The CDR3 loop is CASILGGEQFF. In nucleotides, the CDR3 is TGTGCCAGCATTCTGGGAGGGGAGCAGTTCTTC.

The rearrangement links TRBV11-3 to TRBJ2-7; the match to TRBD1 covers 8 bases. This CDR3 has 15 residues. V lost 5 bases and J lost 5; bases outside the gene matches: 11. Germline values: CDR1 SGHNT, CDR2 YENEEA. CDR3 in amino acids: CASSQRTGLVHEQYF. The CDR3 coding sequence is TGTGCCAGCAGCCAAAGGACAGGGCTCGTCCACGAGCAGTACTTC.